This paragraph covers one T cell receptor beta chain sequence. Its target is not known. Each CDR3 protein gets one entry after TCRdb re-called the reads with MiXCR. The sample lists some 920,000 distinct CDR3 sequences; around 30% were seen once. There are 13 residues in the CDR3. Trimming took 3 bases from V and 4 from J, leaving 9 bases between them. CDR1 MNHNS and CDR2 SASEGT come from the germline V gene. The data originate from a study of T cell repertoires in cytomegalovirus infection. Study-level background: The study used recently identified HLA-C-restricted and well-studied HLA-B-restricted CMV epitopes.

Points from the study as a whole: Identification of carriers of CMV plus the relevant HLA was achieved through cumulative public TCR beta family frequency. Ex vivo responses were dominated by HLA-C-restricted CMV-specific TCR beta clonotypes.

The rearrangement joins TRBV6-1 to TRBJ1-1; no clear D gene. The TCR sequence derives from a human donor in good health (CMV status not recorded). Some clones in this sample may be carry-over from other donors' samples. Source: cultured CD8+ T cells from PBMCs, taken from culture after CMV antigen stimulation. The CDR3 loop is CASSENGFTEAFF. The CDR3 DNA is TGTGCCAGCAGTGAGAATGGGTTCACTGAAGCTTTCTTT.